What follows are 21 T cell receptor beta chains derived from one specimen sequenced in a study of T cell responses to AZD1222 COVID-19 vaccine. Clones were read by immunoSEQ multiplex PCR, and TCRdb kept only the in-frame ones, dropping some. The sample has some 120,000 clones, approximately 86% seen once. This specimen was peripheral blood, taken on day 0 of AZD1222 vaccination. Receptor source: an adult in good health.

The chain uses TRBV5-4 and TRBJ1-1, with 8 bases that match TRBD1. This CDR3 has 16 residues. V shed 4 bases, J shed 1 base, and the junction held 9 bases outside the gene matches. Looked up from germline, CDR1 is SGHNT and CDR2 is YYREEE (reference sequence). DNA for the CDR3: TGTGCCAGCAGCGTTGACAGGGGAAGATCGAACACTGAAGCTTTCTTT. Its protein is CASSVDRGRSNTEAFF. The variable domain in full, with the rest retrieved from reference TRBV5-4 and TRBJ1-1, is ETGVTQSPTHLIKTRGQQVTLRCSSQSGHNTVSWYQQALGQGPQFIFQYYREEENGRGNFPPRFSGLQFPNYSSELNVNALELDDSALYLCASSVDRGRSNTEAFFGQGTRLTVV.

The rearrangement joins TRBV7-3 to TRBJ1-2; the D is unclear. The CDR3 loop spans 14 amino acids. The germline V gene encodes CDR1 SGHTA and CDR2 FQGTGA. Trimming cost V 2 bases and J 0 bases, with 7 bases left between them. DNA for the CDR3: TGTGCCAGCAGCTTAGGCACATCTAACTATGGCTACACCTTC. This sequence encodes CASSLGTSNYGYTF.

The CDR3 DNA follows: TGCGCCAGCAGTCGAGCGGGCTACACCGGGGAGCTGTTTTTT. Protein: CASSRAGYTGELFF. The chain links TRBV10-2 to TRBJ2-2, with D tentatively TRBD2 (6 bases). The CDR3 has 14 residues. V lost 5 bases and J 3 bases, leaving 10 bases between the germline ends. Germline CDR1 reads WSHSY; CDR2 reads SAAADI.

V and J are TRBV7-9 and TRBJ2-7; a weak D match, TRBD1 (6 bases). CDR1 and CDR2 (germline): SEHNR, FQNEAQ (reference sequence). Between the trimmed V and J ends, which lost 2 bases and 13 bases, there was a span of 21 bases. The CDR3 totals 14 residues. DNA of the CDR3: TGTGCCAGCAGCTTACAGGGGAGTTCTCCTAACGTTTACTTC. This codes for CASSLQGSSPNVYF. The full variable domain, in which reference TRBV7-9 and TRBJ2-7 provide the parts outside the CDR3, is DTGVSQNPRHKITKRGQNVTFRCDPISEHNRLYWYRQTLGQGPEFLTYFQNEAQLEKSRLLSDRFSAERPKGSFSTLEIQRTEQGDSAMYLCASSLQGSSPNVYFGPGTRLTVT.

The chain employs TRBV7-2 and TRBJ1-5; D gene ambiguous. In germline, CDR1 is SGHTA, CDR2 FQGNSA. This CDR3 has 15 residues. V lost 5 bases to trimming and J lost 1 base, with 12 bases between them. CDR3 sequence: CASSLVGSSNQPQHF. The CDR3 DNA sequence: TGTGCCAGCAGCCTGGTTGGGAGCAGCAATCAGCCCCAGCATTTT.

The chain combines TRBV10-3 with TRBJ1-3; tentative D call: TRBD1 (5 bases). The CDR3 is made up of 14 amino acids. V lost 2 bases and J 8 bases, leaving 13 bases between the germline ends. Germline V gene lookup returns CDR1 ENHRY and CDR2 SYGVKD. The CDR3 DNA reads TGTGCCATCAGTGAGGGGGCCAATACTGACACCATATATTTT. This sequence encodes CAISEGANTDTIYF.

V is TRBV11-2 and J is TRBJ1-2; D gene uncertain. The CDR3 runs 13 residues. Trimming shortened V by 0 bases and J by 5 bases, and 7 bases separated the two germline ends. Per germline, CDR1 SGHAT and CDR2 FQNNGV. For the CDR3, the DNA is TGTGCCAGCAGCTTAGATCTCAGTTATGGCTACACCTTC. This gives the protein CASSLDLSYGYTF.

V usage is TRBV9 and J usage is TRBJ1-2, with D tentatively TRBD1 (6 bases). Germline CDR1 is SGDLS and CDR2 is YYNGEE. There are 15 residues in the CDR3. V shed 3 bases and J shed 8 bases, with 20 bases lying between them. CDR3 DNA sequence: TGTGCCAGCAGCGGGTCGGGGGCCAGCCTGCAGGGCTACACCTTC. Its translation: CASSGSGASLQGYTF.

This clone showed up just a few times. The rearrangement joins TRBV5-4 to TRBJ1-3; D uncertain. In germline, CDR1 is SGHNT, CDR2 YYREEE (reference sequence). V was cut by 0 bases and J by 0 bases, with 4 bases left in between. There are 14 residues in the CDR3. Written as DNA, the CDR3 is TGTGCCAGCAGCTTGGACCGCTCTGGAAACACCATATATTTT. Translated: CASSLDRSGNTIYF. Full variable domain (remainder filled in from reference TRBV5-4 and TRBJ1-3): ETGVTQSPTHLIKTRGQQVTLRCSSQSGHNTVSWYQQALGQGPQFIFQYYREEENGRGNFPPRFSGLQFPNYSSELNVNALELDDSALYLCASSLDRSGNTIYFGEGSWLTVV.

The rearrangement joins TRBV7-3 to TRBJ2-3; 10 bases line up with TRBD2. The ends lost 2 bases at V and 4 bases at J; junction bases unmatched: 6. The CDR3 has 16 amino acids. Germline V gives CDR1 SGHTA, CDR2 FQGTGA. CDR3: CASSLSSGGVPDTQYF. CDR3 bases: TGTGCCAGCAGCTTATCAAGCGGGGGGGTACCAGATACGCAGTATTTT.

The V gene is TRBV4-3, the J gene TRBJ2-2; D perhaps matches TRBD1 (6 bases). There are 15 residues in the CDR3. Germline V gene sequence: CDR1 LGHNA, CDR2 YSLEER. Trimming stripped 4 bases from V and 6 bases from J, with 15 bases between. Written as DNA, the CDR3 is TGCGCCAGCAGCCGGTCTGCAGGGGCCCCCGGGGAGCTGTTTTTT. This translates into CASSRSAGAPGELFF.

The chain employs TRBV5-1 and TRBJ2-2; a possible D gene is TRBD1 (5 bases). Trimming took off 4 bases at V and 2 bases at J, with 12 bases between the two ends. The CDR3 spans 15 residues. The germline V gene has CDR1 SGHRS and CDR2 YFSETQ. The CDR3, as DNA: TGCGCCAGCAGCAGGGGCCACCCTAACACCGGGGAGCTGTTTTTT. Amino acids: CASSRGHPNTGELFF.

The chain has TRBV7-9 and TRBJ1-4, with a possible D match to TRBD1 (6 bases). This CDR3 has 14 residues. The germline V and J ends were trimmed by 2 bases and 8 bases, with 12 bases remaining between them. Germline V gives CDR1 SEHNR, CDR2 FQNEAQ (reference sequence). CDR3 amino acids: CASSLSSQGEKLFF. Here the CDR3 DNA reads TGTGCCAGCAGCTTAAGTAGTCAGGGGGAAAAACTGTTTTTT. Combining the CDR3 with reference TRBV7-9 and TRBJ1-4 gives the whole variable domain DTGVSQNPRHKITKRGQNVTFRCDPISEHNRLYWYRQTLGQGPEFLTYFQNEAQLEKSRLLSDRFSAERPKGSFSTLEIQRTEQGDSAMYLCASSLSSQGEKLFFGSGTQLSVL.

V usage is TRBV7-9 and J usage is TRBJ1-4; D is perhaps TRBD1 (5 bases). Trimming removed 6 bases at V and 7 bases at J, with 12 bases between. The CDR3 length is 13 residues. CDR1 and CDR2 from the germline V gene are SEHNR and FQNEAQ (reference sequence). The CDR3 DNA reads TGTGCCAGCAGAGGGCAGGGCATTGAAAAACTGTTTTTT. Translating gives CASRGQGIEKLFF.

The V and J genes are TRBV6-2 or TRBV6-3 and TRBJ1-3; the match to TRBD1 covers 7 bases. V shed 2 bases and J 9 bases; nucleotides not matched to a gene: 7. Germline CDR1 is MNHEY and CDR2 is SVGEGT. The CDR3 covers 14 residues. CDR3 coding DNA: TGTGCCAGCAGTTACGGGGACAGTCGGGGCACCATATATTTT. It yields the protein CASSYGDSRGTIYF.

V usage is TRBV5-1 and J usage is TRBJ2-5; 12 bases are shared with TRBD2. After removal of 7 bases from V and 5 bases from J, the junction contained 15 bases not matched to a gene. Germline CDR1 is SGHRS and CDR2 is YFSETQ. The CDR3 spans 17 residues. CDR3 residues: CASRYGGLAGGPETQYF. The CDR3 nucleotides read TGCGCCAGCCGCTACGGGGGGCTAGCGGGAGGGCCCGAGACCCAGTACTTC. The full variable domain, its missing parts supplied by reference TRBV5-1 and TRBJ2-5, is KAGVTQTPRYLIKTRGQQVTLSCSPISGHRSVSWYQQTPGQGLQFLFEYFSETQRNKGNFPGRFSGRQFSNSRSEMNVSTLELGDSALYLCASRYGGLAGGPETQYFGPGTRLLVL.

The rearrangement joins TRBV6-5 to TRBJ1-2, with D unclear. Trimming took 2 bases from V and 7 from J, leaving 11 bases between them. Germline V CDR1 and CDR2: MNHEY, SVGAGI. The CDR3 is 13 residues long. The CDR3 is CASSYEQRGGYTF. CDR3 bases: TGTGCCAGCAGTTACGAGCAGAGAGGTGGCTACACCTTC.

The J gene is TRBJ2-7, the V gene TRBV19; 8 bases map to TRBD1. Germline V gene sequence: CDR1 LNHDA, CDR2 SQIVND (reference sequence). After removal of 0 bases from V and 3 bases from J, the junction contained 7 bases not matched to a gene. CDR3 length: 16 residues. CDR3 nucleotide sequence: TGTGCCAGTAGTATAGATCAGGGGACAGGCTTCTACGAGCAGTACTTC. Residues: CASSIDQGTGFYEQYF.

V usage is TRBV27 and J usage is TRBJ1-1, with D unclear. The V end lost 2 bases, the J end lost 5 bases, and 6 bases lay between the germline ends. Germline V gene sequence: CDR1 MNHEY, CDR2 SMNVEV (reference sequence). The CDR3 length is 12 residues. This CDR3 is CASSLKGTEAFF. CDR3 DNA: TGTGCCAGCAGTTTAAAGGGTACTGAAGCTTTCTTT.

This chain connects TRBV28 to TRBJ1-5; D remains unclear. The CDR3 contains 15 residues. Trimming removed 5 bases from V and 1 base from J, with 12 bases in between. Per germline, CDR1 MDHEN and CDR2 SYDVKM. The CDR3 region has the DNA TGTGCCAGCAGTCCCCACGGTGTGAGCAATCAGCCCCAGCATTTT. Translation gives CASSPHGVSNQPQHF.

V usage is TRBV7-9 and J usage is TRBJ2-7; 7 bases match TRBD1. The CDR3 sequence is 15 residues long. Germline V gene data show CDR1 as SEHNR and CDR2 as FQNEAQ (reference sequence). After removal of 5 bases from V and 5 bases from J, the junction contained 12 bases not matched to a gene. CDR3 nucleotide sequence: TGTGCCAGCAGCCCCCGTACAGGGGTGTTGGACGAGCAGTACTTC. This gives the protein CASSPRTGVLDEQYF.